The 18 T cell receptor beta chains below all came from one sample that was sequenced in a study of shared clonotypes between healthy human individuals. Assay used: immunoSEQ multiplex PCR; TCRdb lists only in-frame clones, some missing. Seen here are about 2.4 million clones, 80% to 95% observed once, and the top ten hold around 0.37%. The sequenced sample consisted of naive CD4+ T cells from PBMCs. Described subset: CD45RA+ positively selected. The receptors derive from a man in his late teens or twenties in good health. Some clones in this sample may be carry-over from other donors' samples.

The chain joins TRBV7-2 to TRBJ2-3; maybe TRBD1 (7 bases). The length of the CDR3 is 15 residues. Germline V lookup: CDR1 SGHTA, CDR2 FQGNSA. Trimming stripped 2 bases from V and 3 bases from J, with 12 bases between. CDR3 loop: CASSLTGEVTDTQYF. Written as DNA, the CDR3 is TGTGCCAGCAGCTTAACAGGGGAGGTAACAGATACGCAGTATTTT. The full variable domain, its missing parts supplied by reference TRBV7-2 and TRBJ2-3, is GAGVSQSPSNKVTEKGKDVELRCDPISGHTALYWYRQSLGQGLEFLIYFQGNSAPDKSGLPSDRFSAERTGGSVSTLTIQRTQQEDSAVYLCASSLTGEVTDTQYFGPGTRLTVL.

The V and J genes are TRBV6-5 and TRBJ1-1; 10 bases line up with TRBD1. The CDR3 is 15 amino acids. Germline values: CDR1 MNHEY, CDR2 SVGAGI. The junction had 1 base not matched to a gene; V was cut back by 1 base and J by 2 bases. The CDR3 region has the DNA TGTGCCAGCAGTTACTGGACAGGGGGAAACACTGAAGCTTTCTTT. Its translation: CASSYWTGGNTEAFF.

This sequence joins TRBV7-8 and TRBJ2-5, with unresolved D. V gave up 4 bases and J gave up 3 bases, with 15 bases separating them. The CDR3 covers 15 residues. Germline V gene data show CDR1 as SGHVS and CDR2 as FQNEAQ. The CDR3 spells CASSSHPDSEETQYF. CDR3 DNA: TGTGCCAGCAGCTCCCACCCGGATTCGGAAGAGACCCAGTACTTC.

The rearrangement links TRBV7-8 to TRBJ2-3; D is possibly TRBD1 or TRBD2 (5 bases each). The CDR3 extends over 17 amino acids. Germline V gene data show CDR1 as SGHVS and CDR2 as FQNEAQ. V was clipped by 3 bases and J by 0 bases, with 16 bases between them. The CDR3 sequence: CASSFGTAIPSTDTQYF. CDR3 coding DNA: TGTGCCAGCAGCTTTGGGACGGCCATCCCTAGCACAGATACGCAGTATTTT. Combining the CDR3 with reference TRBV7-8 and TRBJ2-3 gives the whole variable domain GAGVSQSPRYKVAKRGQDVALRCDPISGHVSLFWYQQALGQGPEFLTYFQNEAQLDKSGLPSDRFFAERPEGSVSTLKIQRTQQEDSAVYLCASSFGTAIPSTDTQYFGPGTRLTVL.

This sequence joins TRBV28 and TRBJ2-7; weak D call: TRBD1 (5 bases). CDR1 is MDHEN, CDR2 SYDVKM, per germline. The CDR3 is 14 amino acids. Trimming took 8 bases from V and 0 from J, leaving 14 bases between them. The CDR3: CASGSQRGSYEQYF. The CDR3 bases are TGTGCCAGCGGGTCCCAAAGGGGCTCCTACGAGCAGTACTTC.

This chain links TRBV28 with TRBJ1-5; no clear D gene. The length of the CDR3 is 12 residues. Deletions cut 8 bases from V and 9 bases from J, with 14 bases between. Germline CDR1 and CDR2: MDHEN and SYDVKM. The CDR3 sequence is CASVPPWTPQHF. CDR3 nucleotides: TGTGCCAGCGTTCCCCCCTGGACGCCCCAGCATTTT.

V and J are TRBV6-6 and TRBJ1-5; weak D call: TRBD1 (6 bases). The CDR3 is 15 residues long. CDR1 and CDR2 (germline): MNHNY, SVGAGI (reference sequence). With 8 bases removed from V and 0 bases from J, the gap between germline ends came to 14 bases. CDR3: CASRPGQHSNQPQHF. In DNA form, the CDR3 reads TGTGCCAGCCGACCTGGACAGCATAGCAATCAGCCCCAGCATTTT.

The chain employs TRBV6-1 and TRBJ2-2, with TRBD1 as a possible D gene (5 bases). The V gene's germline CDR1 is MNHNS and CDR2 SASEGT. Trimming stripped 8 bases from V and 5 bases from J, with 15 bases between. This CDR3 has 14 residues. The CDR3 DNA reads TGTGCCAGCTCCCCAGGGTTGGGAACCGGGGAGCTGTTTTTT. Translation gives CASSPGLGTGELFF.

This clone appeared a single time. V is TRBV10-2 and J is TRBJ2-3, with D tentatively TRBD2 (6 bases). Germline values: CDR1 WSHSY, CDR2 SAAADI. The CDR3 covers 14 residues. Trimming left V 0 bases short and J 12 bases short, with 16 bases between. The CDR3 coding sequence is TGCGCCAGCAGTGAGTCGCTGGCTAGCGCTGTTCAGTATTTT. This sequence encodes CASSESLASAVQYF.

This rearrangement joins TRBV7-9 to TRBJ2-7, with 11 bases identical to TRBD1. The V gene's germline CDR1 is SEHNR and CDR2 FQNEAQ (reference sequence). The trim removed 5 bases at V and 7 bases at J, leaving 7 bases unmatched. CDR3 size: 14 residues. CDR3 residues: CASSPGQGAPEQYF. CDR3 coding DNA: TGTGCCAGCAGCCCAGGACAGGGGGCGCCTGAGCAGTACTTC.

The chain has TRBV5-1 and TRBJ1-1; the D is unclear. V was shortened by 4 bases and J by 8 bases, with 12 bases between the two germline ends. Germline V gene data show CDR1 as SGHRS and CDR2 as YFSETQ. CDR3 length: 12 residues. The chain's CDR3 is CASSRPNQEAFF. CDR3 DNA sequence: TGCGCCAGCAGCCGTCCTAATCAGGAAGCTTTCTTT. The variable domain in full, completed from reference TRBV5-1 and TRBJ1-1, reads KAGVTQTPRYLIKTRGQQVTLSCSPISGHRSVSWYQQTPGQGLQFLFEYFSETQRNKGNFPGRFSGRQFSNSRSEMNVSTLELGDSALYLCASSRPNQEAFFGQGTRLTVV.

The gene calls are TRBV7-2 and TRBJ1-1; a weak D match, TRBD1 (5 bases). Trimming cost V 1 base and J 6 bases, with 9 bases left between them. The germline V gene has CDR1 SGHTA and CDR2 FQGNSA. The CDR3 has 13 amino acids. CDR3 region: CASSLEYRSEAFF. In nucleotides, the CDR3 is TGTGCCAGCAGCTTAGAATACAGGTCTGAAGCTTTCTTT.

This chain links TRBV28 with TRBJ2-1; D ambiguous. Germline lookup yields CDR1 MDHEN and CDR2 SYDVKM. Trimming cost V 1 base and J 7 bases, with 11 bases left between them. The CDR3 is 14 amino acids. The CDR3 here is CASSLFGVRNEQFF. Here the CDR3 DNA reads TGTGCCAGCAGTTTATTTGGGGTGAGAAATGAGCAGTTCTTC. The full variable domain, its missing parts supplied by reference TRBV28 and TRBJ2-1, is DVKVTQSSRYLVKRTGEKVFLECVQDMDHENMFWYRQDPGLGLRLIYFSYDVKMKEKGDIPEGYSVSREKKERFSLILESASTNQTSMYLCASSLFGVRNEQFFGPGTRLTVL.

The chain recombines TRBV19 with TRBJ1-2; D is perhaps TRBD1 (5 bases). Germline CDR1 LNHDA, CDR2 SQIVND (reference sequence). The CDR3 totals 15 residues. V shed 1 base and J shed 2 bases, with 11 bases lying between them. The CDR3 reads CASSIVDTLNYGYTF. CDR3 nucleotides: TGTGCCAGTAGTATAGTGGACACCCTAAACTATGGCTACACCTTC.

As concerns this clone: The same CDR3 also results from other DNA sequences found in this sample. V is TRBV6-5 and J is TRBJ1-2; D is perhaps TRBD1 (5 bases). Germline-derived CDR1 and CDR2 are MNHEY and SVGAGI. This CDR3 has 11 residues. The V end lost 5 bases, the J end lost 8 bases, and 9 bases lay between the germline ends. The CDR3 region has the DNA TGTGCCAGCAGTCAGGGCGGGGGCTACACCTTC. Its translation is CASSQGGGYTF.

J is TRBJ1-2 and V is TRBV6-1, with a tentative D call TRBD1 (5 bases). The CDR3 covers 15 residues. Trimming stripped 6 bases from V and 6 bases from J, with 20 bases between. Germline CDR1 MNHNS, CDR2 SASEGT. CDR3 residues: CASRDPGQGTHGYTF. CDR3 nucleotides: TGTGCCAGCAGGGACCCGGGGCAGGGTACGCATGGCTACACCTTC.

This clone is a singleton in its sample. The chain couples TRBV28 to TRBJ1-1; D remains ambiguous. V lost 5 bases and J 4 bases, leaving 14 bases between the germline ends. CDR1 and CDR2 (germline): MDHEN, SYDVKM. This CDR3 has 14 residues. The CDR3 here is CASSPYTGSTEAFF. The CDR3 nucleotides are TGTGCCAGCAGTCCGTATACGGGGAGCACTGAAGCTTTCTTT.

The V call is TRBV5-1, the J call TRBJ1-1, with 9 bases identical to TRBD1. V trimming: 2 bases; J trimming: 5 bases; junction bases outside the gene matches: 4. The CDR3 loop spans 14 amino acids. Per germline, CDR1 SGHRS and CDR2 YFSETQ. The CDR3 DNA sequence: TGCGCCAGCAGCTTACAACAGGGGGCTACTGAAGCTTTCTTT. This codes for CASSLQQGATEAFF.